The 20 T cell receptor beta chains below all came from one sample that was sequenced in a study of naive and memory T cell subsets. Amplification of ligated cDNA took four PCR rounds with SP2 and nested alpha and beta constant primers. Via MiXCR, TCRdb re-called the UMI-ligation and nested PCR reads, giving one row per CDR3 protein. In the table there are under 35,000 distinct CDR3 sequences, about 6.9% of which are singletons. Treatment indicated: skin biopsy from PPD injection site in Mantoux-positive individual. A UMI-containing oligonucleotide was joined by 3' ligation to the TCR cDNA template. The specimen comprised skin, sampled from a tuberculin skin test site. These receptors all come from an adult in good health.

The chain recombines TRBV10-3 with TRBJ1-6, with D possibly matching TRBD1 (5 bases). This CDR3 region has 13 residues. In germline, CDR1 is ENHRY, CDR2 SYGVKD. V gave up 7 bases and J gave up 6 bases, with 10 bases separating them. This chain's CDR3 is CAITDISNSPLHF. The CDR3 bases are TGTGCCATCACGGACATTAGTAATTCACCCCTCCACTTT.

This clonotype was observed a handful of times. The rearrangement uses TRBV7-8 and TRBJ1-5; 8 nucleotides align to TRBD1. From germline, CDR1 is SGHVS and CDR2 FQNEAQ. V shed 3 bases and J 8 bases; nucleotides not matched to a gene: 9. The CDR3 length is 15 residues. CDR3 DNA: TGTGCCAGCAGCTTCTACGACAGGGGACTAGAGCCCCAGCATTTT. Amino acids: CASSFYDRGLEPQHF.

This clonotype was counted ten times or more. The chain couples TRBV10-3 to TRBJ1-1; TRBD1 agrees at 10 bases. The CDR3 is made up of 13 amino acids. J gave up 4 bases and V 9 bases, and 5 bases lay outside the gene matches. CDR1 is ENHRY and CDR2 is SYGVKD in the germline V gene. CDR3 DNA: TGTGCCATAGGGACAGGGGAGAGCACTGAAGCTTTCTTT. This codes for CAIGTGESTEAFF.

This clonotype was seen many times. The chain recombines TRBV29-1 with TRBJ1-1; D remains ambiguous. V dropped 4 bases and J dropped 0 bases, with 12 bases sitting between them. Germline loops: CDR1 SQVTM, CDR2 ANQGSEA. CDR3 length: 14 amino acids. CDR3 amino acids: CSVGGGTLNTEAFF. The CDR3 DNA reads TGCAGCGTTGGGGGAGGCACTTTGAACACTGAAGCTTTCTTT.

This clonotype has ten or more counts. This chain uses TRBV4-1 with TRBJ2-7, with 7 bases matching TRBD1. The J segment lost 4 bases and the V segment lost 0 bases, leaving 6 bases of the junction unmatched. The V gene's germline CDR1 is MGHRA and CDR2 YSYEKL. The CDR3 consists of 15 residues. The DNA of the CDR3 is TGCGCCAGCAGCCAAGATCGGGACAGTAGATACGAGCAGTACTTC. Protein: CASSQDRDSRYEQYF.

This clonotype was detected many times. The chain links TRBV5-1 to TRBJ1-2; D gene unclear. There are 13 residues in the CDR3. Germline values: CDR1 SGHRS, CDR2 YFSETQ. Trimming cost V 1 base and J 6 bases, with 10 bases left between them. CDR3 nucleotides: TGCGCCAGCAGCTTGAGCCAGGCGGATGGCTACACCTTC. Translated, it gives CASSLSQADGYTF.

The gene calls are TRBV27 and TRBJ2-1; D might be TRBD2 (7 bases). Germline values: CDR1 MNHEY, CDR2 SMNVEV (reference sequence). CDR3 size: 17 residues. With 7 bases removed from V and 0 bases from J, the gap between germline ends came to 19 bases. CDR3 coding DNA: TGTGCCAGCATGTCCGGGGGGCGCGGGGTCTCCTACAATGAGCAGTTCTTC. The encoded protein is CASMSGGRGVSYNEQFF.

This clonotype has a count of ten or more. V gene TRBV3-1 combines with J gene TRBJ2-3; 8 positions agree with TRBD2. V was pared by 2 bases and J by 4 bases, with 8 bases of the junction left unmatched. Germline CDR1 reads LGHDT; CDR2 reads YNNKEL (reference sequence). This CDR3 has 16 residues. CDR3 region: CASSQPPNGGADTQYF. CDR3 coding DNA: TGTGCCAGCAGCCAACCCCCGAACGGGGGGGCAGATACGCAGTATTTT.

In this sample, this clonotype turned up a few times. V usage is TRBV7-8 and J usage is TRBJ1-1; D not certain. Germline V gene data show CDR1 as SGHVS and CDR2 as FQNEAQ. The CDR3 totals 15 residues. Deletions cut 5 bases from V and 1 base from J, with 14 bases between. For the CDR3, the DNA is TGTGCCAGCAGCCCAGTCTGGGCGGGGAACACTGAAGCTTTCTTT. Its protein is CASSPVWAGNTEAFF.

This clonotype appeared many times. This chain links TRBV19 with TRBJ2-1; 8 nucleotides match TRBD2. CDR1 is LNHDA and CDR2 is SQIVND in the germline V gene (reference sequence). The length of the CDR3 is 15 residues. The trim removed 4 bases at V and 5 bases at J, leaving 7 bases unmatched. CDR3 residues: CASSNSGGRNNEQFF. The CDR3 region has the DNA TGTGCCAGTAGTAACTCGGGGGGGCGTAACAATGAGCAGTTCTTC.

This sequence joins TRBV6-1 and TRBJ2-3; the D call may be TRBD1 or TRBD2 (5 bases each). There are 13 residues in the CDR3. Germline V gives CDR1 MNHNS, CDR2 SASEGT. Trimming took off 2 bases at V and 4 bases at J, with 7 bases between the two ends. The CDR3 sequence: CASSEMGADTQYF. As DNA, the CDR3 is TGTGCCAGCAGTGAAATGGGGGCAGATACGCAGTATTTT.

This clonotype was observed a few times. The V call is TRBV7-9, the J call TRBJ2-5; D ambiguous. The CDR3 consists of 13 residues. Germline V gives CDR1 SEHNR, CDR2 FQNEAQ (reference sequence). Trimming stripped 3 bases from V and 1 base from J, with 6 bases between. The DNA for the CDR3 is TGTGCCAGCAGCTTCGGCCTCCAAGAGACCCAGTACTTC. As protein: CASSFGLQETQYF.

This chain joins TRBV7-9 and TRBJ2-5, with TRBD2 matching over 10 bases. After removal of 2 bases from V and 2 bases from J, the junction contained 8 bases not matched to a gene. This CDR3 spans 17 amino acids. From germline, CDR1 is SEHNR and CDR2 FQNEAQ (reference sequence). The CDR3 region has the DNA TGTGCCAGCAGCTTACCTAGCGGGGGACCGCAGCAAGAGACCCAGTACTTC. Its translation is CASSLPSGGPQQETQYF.

This clonotype appeared many times. This chain links TRBV20-1 with TRBJ1-1; TRBD1 agrees at 8 bases. CDR1 DFQATT and CDR2 SNEGSKA come from the germline V gene (reference sequence). The CDR3 runs to 14 residues. The J segment lost 4 bases and the V segment lost 4 bases, leaving 8 bases of the junction unmatched. This chain's CDR3 is CSAIQGAWGTEAFF. CDR3 in DNA: TGCAGTGCTATCCAGGGGGCCTGGGGCACTGAAGCTTTCTTT.

This clonotype was seen at least ten times. The V gene is TRBV7-9, the J gene TRBJ2-1; D is uncertain. The V gene's germline CDR1 is SEHNR and CDR2 FQNEAQ (reference sequence). V gave up 2 bases and J gave up 9 bases, with 8 bases separating them. This CDR3 spans 12 amino acids. The CDR3 region has the DNA TGTGCCAGCAGCTTATGTCCGGTTGAGCAGTTCTTC. This codes for CASSLCPVEQFF. Full variable domain (rest looked up from reference TRBV7-9 and TRBJ2-1): DTGVSQNPRHKITKRGQNVTFRCDPISEHNRLYWYRQTLGQGPEFLTYFQNEAQLEKSRLLSDRFSAERPKGSFSTLEIQRTEQGDSAMYLCASSLCPVEQFFGPGTRLTVL.

This clonotype was found many times. CDR3 nucleotides: TGTGCCAGCTCGGGGACAGCGACCCAAGAGACCCAGTACTTC. This sequence encodes CASSGTATQETQYF. The genes are TRBV7-9 and TRBJ2-5; TRBD1 aligns across 7 bases. Losses at the gene ends were 8 bases for V and 1 base for J; bases not matched to a gene: 7. Germline CDR1 is SEHNR and CDR2 is FQNEAQ (reference sequence). There are 14 residues in the CDR3.

Of note for this clonotype: An end of the junction does not agree with germline; a read error may underlie this. V and J are TRBV6-1 and TRBJ1-2; the D gene is possibly TRBD1 (5 bases). The germline gives CDR1 MNHNS, CDR2 SASEGT. The CDR3 contains 13 residues. The CDR3, as DNA: TGTGCCAGCACCAAACAGGAGATAAATGGCGACACCTTC. Protein product: CASTKQEINGDTF.

This clonotype was counted ten times or more. This rearrangement joins TRBV5-1 to TRBJ2-3; the D is unclear. The V end lost 0 bases, the J end lost 0 bases, and 8 bases lay between the germline ends. This CDR3 comprises 15 residues. CDR1 and CDR2 from the germline V gene are SGHRS and YFSETQ. This CDR3 reads CASSLEAISTDTQYF. CDR3 in DNA: TGCGCCAGCAGCTTGGAGGCCATAAGCACAGATACGCAGTATTTT.

In its sample, this clonotype was seen many times. The chain is built from TRBV25-1 and TRBJ2-2, with TRBD2 matching over 14 bases. This CDR3 is built from 16 residues. CDR1 MGHDK and CDR2 SYGVNS come from the germline V gene. V lost 5 bases to trimming and J lost 6 bases; unmatched junction nucleotides: 5. Here the CDR3 reads CASSRLAGGPAGELFF. CDR3 DNA sequence: TGTGCCAGCAGTCGACTAGCGGGGGGGCCAGCCGGGGAGCTGTTTTTT.

This clonotype has a handful of counts. This chain joins TRBV11-2 and TRBJ1-1; unclear D gene. V was trimmed by 2 bases and J by 10 bases, leaving 8 bases between them. Germline loops: CDR1 SGHAT, CDR2 FQNNGV. CDR3 length: 11 residues. This chain's CDR3 is CASSLQEVAFF. CDR3 coding DNA: TGTGCCAGCAGCTTACAGGAAGTAGCTTTCTTT.